Sequencing of this TCR beta chain was carried out in a study of cytomegalovirus exposure and HLA in healthy donors. Study results and limitations: More clonal expansion characterized HLA-associated TCR beta chains than equally common others in a later analysis. Follow-up analysis seemed to connect common viral pathogens with several of the most significant clusters identified. Among the CMV-associated chains, a few were confirmed in vitro as specific for CMV antigens.

Healthy people donating bone marrow made up the donors. CDR1 is MDHEN and CDR2 is SYDVKM in the germline V gene. The CDR3 is 12 amino acids. With V trimmed by 9 bases and J by 4 bases, 4 bases remained unmatched. Concerning this clone: No antigen is known for it.

The PCR made use of 60 Vbeta and 13 Jbeta primers. The assay was immunoSEQ multiplex PCR, and TCRdb's table has in-frame clones only and misses some. The sample comprises roughly 160,000 clones, roughly 80% of which are singletons, and roughly 7.7% rests with the top ten. The rearrangement joins TRBV28 to TRBJ1-1; TRBD1 aligns across 8 bases. The TCR sequence derives from a woman aged 25 to 39 in good health and CMV-seropositive. Sequencing was performed on PBMCs. The CDR3 region has the DNA TGTGCCAGTGCTACAGGGGGCACTGAAGCTTTCTTT. Protein product: CASATGGTEAFF.